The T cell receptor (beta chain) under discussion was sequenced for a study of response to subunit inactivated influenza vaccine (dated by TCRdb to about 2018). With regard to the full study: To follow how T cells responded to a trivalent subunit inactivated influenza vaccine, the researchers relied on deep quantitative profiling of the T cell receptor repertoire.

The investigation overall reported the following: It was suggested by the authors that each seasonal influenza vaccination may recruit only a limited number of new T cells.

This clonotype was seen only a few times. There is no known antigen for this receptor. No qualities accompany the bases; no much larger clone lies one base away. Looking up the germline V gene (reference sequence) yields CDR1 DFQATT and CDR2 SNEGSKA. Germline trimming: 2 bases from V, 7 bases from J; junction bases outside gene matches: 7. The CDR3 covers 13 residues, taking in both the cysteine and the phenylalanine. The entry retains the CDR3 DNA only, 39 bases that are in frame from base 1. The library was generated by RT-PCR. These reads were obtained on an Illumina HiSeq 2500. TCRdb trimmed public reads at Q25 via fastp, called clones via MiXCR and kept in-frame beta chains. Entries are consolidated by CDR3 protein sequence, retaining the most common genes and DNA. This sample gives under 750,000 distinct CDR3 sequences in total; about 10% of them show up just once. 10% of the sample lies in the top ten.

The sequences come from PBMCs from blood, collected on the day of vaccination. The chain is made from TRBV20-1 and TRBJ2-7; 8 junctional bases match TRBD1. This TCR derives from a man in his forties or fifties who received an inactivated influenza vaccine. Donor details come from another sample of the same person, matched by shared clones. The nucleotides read TGCAGTGCTAGAAGGACAGGGTGGTGGGAGCAGTACTTC. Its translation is CSARRTGWWEQYF.